These 15 T cell receptor beta chains originate from one sample sequenced in a study of identical twins. TCRdb independently ran MiXCR on the 5' RACE reads; one entry per CDR3 protein. The sample shows 550,000 to 700,000 distinct CDR3 sequences, more than 9% of them seen only once. Separately, the same data were catalogued under a study of yellow fever vaccine responses in identical twins.

Source material: PBMCs. Receptors were obtained from a woman aged 18-29 years in good health.

The CDR3 DNA reads as TGCAGTGCAGGGGACAGGTACCAAGAGACCCAGTACTTC. It yields the protein CSAGDRYQETQYF. V gene TRBV20-1 combines with J gene TRBJ2-5; 8 bases are shared with TRBD1. Germline CDR1 is DFQATT and CDR2 is SNEGSKA (reference sequence). There are 13 residues in the CDR3. V lost 6 bases and J lost 0; bases outside the gene matches: 3.

As concerns this clonotype: The CDR3 does not end in the conserved phenylalanine or tryptophan, so this is likely a read error. The rearrangement links TRBV7-9 to TRBJ2-2; 7 bases map to TRBD1. Germline V gene data show CDR1 as SEHNR and CDR2 as FQNEAQ (reference sequence). The CDR3 runs to 16 residues. With V trimmed by 5 bases and J by 1 base, 7 bases remained unmatched. CDR3 sequence (DNA): TGTGCCAGCAGCCCAGGCCGGACAGGGAACACCGGGGAGCTGTTTTCT. As protein: CASSPGRTGNTGELFS.

The chain combines TRBV9 with TRBJ2-7, with 12 positions matching TRBD2. The V gene's germline CDR1 is SGDLS and CDR2 YYNGEE. The length of the CDR3 is 16 residues. The ends lost 3 bases at V and 4 bases at J; junction bases unmatched: 8. CDR3: CASSAKLAGGGYEQYF. The CDR3 DNA sequence: TGTGCCAGCAGCGCTAAACTAGCGGGAGGTGGGTACGAGCAGTACTTC.

This chain links TRBV11-2 with TRBJ2-3; no clear D. CDR3 size: 15 residues. V was pared by 0 bases and J by 2 bases, with 9 bases between. In germline, CDR1 is SGHAT, CDR2 FQNNGV. The CDR3 region has the DNA TGTGCCAGCAGCTTAGACCGGAGAAACACAGATACGCAGTATTTT. Translated, it gives CASSLDRRNTDTQYF.

This clonotype was seen only a few times. This chain joins TRBV7-2 and TRBJ2-1, with a possible D match to TRBD2 (5 bases). The CDR3 has 15 residues. V was trimmed by 5 bases and J by 4 bases, leaving 15 bases between them. Germline CDR1 and CDR2: SGHTA and FQGNSA. The CDR3 region has the DNA TGTGCCAGCAGCACGGAGGCCCTGGGATACAATGAGCAGTTCTTC. This translates into CASSTEALGYNEQFF. Filled out from reference TRBV7-2 and TRBJ2-1, the complete variable domain reads GAGVSQSPSNKVTEKGKDVELRCDPISGHTALYWYRQSLGQGLEFLIYFQGNSAPDKSGLPSDRFSAERTGGSVSTLTIQRTQQEDSAVYLCASSTEALGYNEQFFGPGTRLTVL.

The sample holds a few counts of this clonotype. The chain couples TRBV7-8 to TRBJ2-7; 9 bases line up with TRBD1. The V gene's germline CDR1 is SGHVS and CDR2 FQNEAQ. The CDR3 has 15 amino acids. J lost 3 bases, V lost 3 bases, and 6 bases had no gene match. The CDR3: CASSLGTGSGYEQYF. The CDR3 bases are TGTGCCAGCAGCTTGGGGACAGGGTCCGGCTACGAGCAGTACTTC.

The chain carries TRBV6-5 and TRBJ2-3; 9 positions agree with TRBD2. The CDR3 extends over 16 amino acids. Germline trimming cut 2 bases from V and 2 bases from J; bases unmatched to any gene: 5. In germline, CDR1 is MNHEY, CDR2 SVGAGI. Written as DNA, the CDR3 is TGTGCCAGCAGTTACCCTAGCGGGGCCATCACAGATACGCAGTATTTT. It specifies CASSYPSGAITDTQYF.

The V gene is TRBV3-1, the J gene TRBJ1-1, with D unresolved. The germline CDR1 and CDR2 sequences are LGHDT and YNNKEL (reference sequence). The CDR3 sequence is 14 residues long. V lost 1 base and J lost 1, with 7 bases in between. DNA for the CDR3: TGTGCCAGCAGCCAAGGTCGCGGGAACACTGAAGCTTTCTTT. This encodes CASSQGRGNTEAFF. Full variable domain (remainder filled in from reference TRBV3-1 and TRBJ1-1): DTAVSQTPKYLVTQMGNDKSIKCEQNLGHDTMYWYKQDSKKFLKIMFSYNNKELIINETVPNRFSPKSPDKAHLNLHINSLELGDSAVYFCASSQGRGNTEAFFGQGTRLTVV.

This clonotype was seen a handful of times. This chain connects TRBV20-1 to TRBJ2-1; 9 bases map to TRBD1. With V trimmed by 5 bases and J by 7 bases, 6 bases remained unmatched. The CDR3 extends over 13 amino acids. Germline V gives CDR1 DFQATT, CDR2 SNEGSKA (reference sequence). The CDR3 DNA reads TGCAGTGCTTGGCGGGACAGGGTGAATGAGCAGTTCTTC. Translating it yields CSAWRDRVNEQFF.

This clonotype was recorded a few times. The chain couples TRBV5-6 to TRBJ2-7; 8 bases are a match to TRBD1. Looked up from germline, CDR1 is SGHDT and CDR2 is YYEEEE. The junction had 5 bases not matched to a gene; V was cut back by 3 bases and J by 6 bases. The CDR3 consists of 13 residues. The CDR3 DNA follows: TGTGCCAGCAGCTACCTCGGACAGGGCGAGCAGTACTTC. Encoded protein: CASSYLGQGEQYF.

The table lists this clonotype with a few counts. Germline is not matched at one junction end, which may reflect a read error. The genes are TRBV28 and TRBJ2-5; TRBD1 matches 7 bases. Per germline, CDR1 MDHEN and CDR2 SYDVKM. CDR3 length equals 15 residues. DNA of the CDR3: TGTGCCAGCAGTCACAGGGGTGGTATCGGGGAGACCCAGTGCTTC. Encoded protein: CASSHRGGIGETQCF.

This clonotype has a handful of counts. The chain couples TRBV28 to TRBJ2-3; TRBD2 agrees at 8 bases. The CDR3 totals 11 residues. V lost 6 bases, J lost 11 bases, and 4 bases stayed unmatched. The germline V gene has CDR1 MDHEN and CDR2 SYDVKM. CDR3 region: CASSQRGLQYF. The CDR3 nucleotides read TGTGCCAGCAGCCAGCGGGGGTTGCAGTATTTT.

This clonotype was counted ten times or more. At one of its ends the junction is not consistent with the germline gene, which may arise from a read error. The chain recombines TRBV7-7 with TRBJ2-2; tentative D call: TRBD1 (5 bases). The V gene's germline CDR1 is SSHAT and CDR2 FNYEAQ (reference sequence). The CDR3 length is 14 residues. The CDR3 DNA reads TGTGCTAGCAGCTTAAGTCAGGGAACCGGGGAGCTGTTTTTT. Protein: CASSLSQGTGELFF.

The table lists this clonotype with a few counts. J is TRBJ2-3 and V is TRBV7-8; no clear D. Germline CDR1 is SGHVS and CDR2 is FQNEAQ. The CDR3 has 14 residues. Trimming took 4 bases from V and 6 from J, leaving 14 bases between them. CDR3 DNA: TGTGCCAGCAGCTCCCTCATTCTCAAGGATACGCAGTATTTT. Encoded protein: CASSSLILKDTQYF.

The V gene is TRBV15, the J gene TRBJ2-3; D possibly corresponds to TRBD1 (5 bases). The CDR3 sequence is 14 residues long. The germline gives CDR1 LNHNV, CDR2 YYDKDF (reference sequence). Trimming cost V 0 bases and J 6 bases, with 10 bases left between them. The CDR3 DNA follows: TGTGCCACCAGCAGAGATCCAGGGTGGGATACGCAGTATTTT. Encoded protein: CATSRDPGWDTQYF.